This entry lists 11 T cell receptor beta chains sequenced from one sample in a study of beta chain features in type 1 diabetes. Whole-study results and caveats: TCRB CDR3 length was moderately but significantly reduced in all four CD4+ subsets of Type 1 diabetes patients.

Sequenced material consisted of expressed TCRB transcripts (all of the isolated RNA was reverse transcribed). This table comes from immunoSEQ multiplex PCR, and its TCRdb copy is limited to in-frame clones, with some not included. The sample lists roughly 14,000 clones; around three fifths were seen once. Their antigen targets remain unknown. Sequencing used stem cell memory CD4+ T cells from blood. These receptors all come from a young woman with type 1 diabetes.

This chain connects TRBV6-1 to TRBJ2-1, with 7 bases matching TRBD2. The length of the CDR3 is 14 residues. CDR1 is MNHNS, CDR2 SASEGT, per germline. After removal of 4 bases from V and 10 bases from J, the junction contained 10 bases not matched to a gene. The CDR3 bases are TGTGCCAGCAGTGTGCTTACTAGCGTTGGGGAGCAGTTCTTC. Translating gives CASSVLTSVGEQFF.

J is TRBJ2-1 and V is TRBV7-9; weak D call: TRBD1 (5 bases). The V end lost 5 bases, the J end lost 7 bases, and 21 bases lay between the germline ends. CDR1 SEHNR and CDR2 FQNEAQ come from the germline V gene (reference sequence). This CDR3 region has 16 residues. CDR3 sequence reads: CASSPAPREALNEQFF. The CDR3 region has the DNA TGTGCCAGCAGCCCAGCCCCCAGGGAAGCCCTAAATGAGCAGTTCTTC.

This clone was detected only a few times. DNA of the CDR3: TGTGCCAGCAGCCAAGACTTAGAGACCCAGTACTTC. Translation gives CASSQDLETQYF. The chain is built from TRBV14 and TRBJ2-5; D is uncertain. The CDR3 is 12 amino acids. V lost 0 bases to trimming and J lost 4 bases, with 3 bases between them. Germline V CDR1 and CDR2: SGHDN, FVKESK. The whole variable domain, filled in from reference TRBV14 and TRBJ2-5, reads EAGVTQFPSHSVIEKGQTVTLRCDPISGHDNLYWYRRVMGKEIKFLLHFVKESKQDESGMPNNRFLAERTGGTYSTLKVQPAELEDSGVYFCASSQDLETQYFGPGTRLLVL.

This clone was observed a single time. The J gene is TRBJ2-5, the V gene TRBV6-5, with TRBD2 matching 7 bases. Germline V lookup: CDR1 MNHEY, CDR2 SVGAGI. This CDR3 comprises 15 residues. The trim removed 4 bases at V and 4 bases at J, leaving 9 bases unmatched. This CDR3 reads CASSSLAGVRETQYF. DNA for the CDR3: TGTGCCAGCAGTTCTTTGGCGGGGGTTCGAGAGACCCAGTACTTC.

The chain combines TRBV7-9 with TRBJ2-3; TRBD2 matches 10 bases. CDR1 SEHNR and CDR2 FQNEAQ come from the germline V gene (reference sequence). The CDR3 sequence is 14 residues long. V was clipped by 5 bases and J by 6 bases; unmatched bases: 5. The CDR3 is CASSLSGGDDTQYF. CDR3 DNA sequence: TGTGCCAGCAGCCTCAGCGGGGGGGACGATACGCAGTATTTT.

The CDR3 protein is CASSFVTRAGGTDTQYF. The CDR3 DNA is TGTGCCAGCAGCTTTGTTACAAGAGCGGGGGGCACAGATACGCAGTATTTT. The chain is built from TRBV7-2 and TRBJ2-3; 8 bases are a match to TRBD2. The CDR3 runs 17 residues. Germline CDR1 and CDR2: SGHTA and FQGNSA. Unmatched junction bases numbered 9, after V lost 3 bases and J lost 1 base.

This clone was picked up a small number of times. This rearrangement joins TRBV2 to TRBJ2-3, with 8 bases aligning to TRBD1. Germline V lookup: CDR1 SNHLY, CDR2 FYNNEI. This CDR3 comprises 12 residues. The CDR3 sequence: CADRASTDTQYF. The CDR3 coding sequence is TGTGCGGACAGGGCAAGCACAGATACGCAGTATTTT. Drawing the rest from reference TRBV2 and TRBJ2-3, the complete variable domain is EPEVTQTPSHQVTQMGQEVILRCVPISNHLYFYWYRQILGQKVEFLVSFYNNEISEKSEIFDDQFSVERPDGSNFTLKIRSTKLEDSAMYFCADRASTDTQYFGPGTRLTVL.

There are a few counts of this clone. The chain's CDR3 is CASSRRPHAGDQPQHF. The CDR3 DNA reads TGTGCCAGCAGTCGACGACCACATGCAGGGGATCAGCCCCAGCATTTT. The rearrangement links TRBV28 to TRBJ1-5; TRBD1 is a possible D gene (6 bases). The CDR3 contains 16 residues. The germline V gene encodes CDR1 MDHEN and CDR2 SYDVKM. V lost 5 bases and J lost 5, with 19 bases in between.

The V call is TRBV6-5, the J call TRBJ2-5; TRBD1 matches at 9 bases. The DNA matches TRBJ2-7 better at its end, which makes the J call doubtful. Germline V gives CDR1 MNHEY, CDR2 SVGAGI. The CDR3 sequence is 15 residues long. The CDR3: CASSLQGQGPYEQYF. The CDR3 region has the DNA TGTGCCAGCAGCCTCCAGGGACAGGGTCCCTACGAGCAGTACTTC.

This chain uses TRBV5-4 with TRBJ2-5, with 11 bases identical to TRBD1. V lost 0 bases to trimming and J lost 6 bases; unmatched junction nucleotides: 4. Germline V gene data show CDR1 as SGHNT and CDR2 as YYREEE (reference sequence). The CDR3 totals 15 residues. The CDR3 bases are TGTGCCAGCAGCTTGGGAGGGACAGGGGGACAGACCCAGTACTTC. Its protein product is CASSLGGTGGQTQYF.

The chain couples TRBV30 to TRBJ2-1; D ambiguous. The germline V and J ends were trimmed by 2 bases and 9 bases, with 11 bases remaining between them. The germline gives CDR1 GTSNPN, CDR2 SVGIG (reference sequence). This CDR3 has 12 amino acids. Here the CDR3 reads CAWSRRRSEQFF. The CDR3 DNA sequence: TGTGCCTGGAGTCGACGAAGGAGTGAGCAGTTCTTC. The variable domain in full, completed from reference TRBV30 and TRBJ2-1, reads SQTIHQWPATLVQPVGSPLSLECTVEGTSNPNLYWYRQAAGRGLQLLFYSVGIGQISSEVPQNLSASRPQDRQFILSSKKLLLSDSGFYLCAWSRRRSEQFFGPGTRLTVL.